Below, one T cell receptor (beta chain) is given with its context. The sample comes from a study of T cell responses to AZD1222 COVID-19 vaccine. Sequencing was performed with immunoSEQ multiplex PCR; in TCRdb, only in-frame clones are kept and a portion is missing. Among around 160,000 clones listed, 80% to 90% were seen once. The V end lost 0 bases, the J end lost 3 bases, and 11 bases lay between the germline ends. In germline, CDR1 is LNHNV, CDR2 YYDKDF (reference sequence). The CDR3 runs to 15 residues. The chain is built from TRBV15 and TRBJ1-1; possible D gene TRBD1, 6 bases. The sequencing used peripheral blood, collected on day 0 of AZD1222 vaccination. This receptor was obtained from an adult in good health. This chain's CDR3 is CATSRDRGLDTEAFF. In DNA, the CDR3 is TGTGCCACCAGCAGAGATCGGGGGCTGGACACTGAAGCTTTCTTT.